Below, 23 T cell receptor beta chains from the same sample are listed, as sequenced in a study of CD8 T cells in Susac syndrome. An amount of RNA that ranged from about 0.45 to 1 ug was reverse transcribed with random hexamers. TCRdb passed the immunoSEQ multiplex PCR reads through MiXCR, listing each CDR3 protein once. The sample records approximately 200,000 distinct CDR3 sequences, nearly 97% being singletons. Sequenced sample: CD4+ T cells from PBMCs. All receptors derive from a human donor with multiple sclerosis.

The rearrangement joins TRBV6-6 to TRBJ1-2; no definite D call. Deletions cut 0 bases from V and 2 bases from J, with 10 bases between. This CDR3 has 15 amino acids. CDR1 is MNHNY, CDR2 SVGAGI, per germline (reference sequence). The CDR3 nucleotides read TGTGCCAGCAGTTACTCTGGGGAGAACAACTATGGCTACACCTTC. This sequence encodes CASSYSGENNYGYTF.

The rearrangement uses TRBV20-1 and TRBJ2-7, with TRBD1 identical over 7 bases. V trimming: 3 bases; J trimming: 1 base; junction bases outside the gene matches: 9. Germline values: CDR1 DFQATT, CDR2 SNEGSKA (reference sequence). The CDR3 is 15 residues long. CDR3 sequence reads: CSASGRARGSYEQYF. The CDR3 bases are TGCAGTGCTAGCGGTCGTGCCAGGGGGTCCTACGAGCAGTACTTC.

The rearrangement joins TRBV30 to TRBJ1-6; D ambiguous. Germline CDR1 reads GTSNPN; CDR2 reads SVGIG (reference sequence). The CDR3 has 14 residues. The germline V and J ends were trimmed by 0 bases and 10 bases, with 13 bases remaining between them. CDR3 protein: CAWSVEVIGSPLHF. The CDR3 DNA reads TGTGCCTGGAGTGTAGAGGTTATCGGATCACCCCTCCACTTT.

This clonotype is a singleton in its sample. This chain uses TRBV7-2 with TRBJ2-5, with D possibly being TRBD1 (6 bases). Trimming left V 6 bases short and J 0 bases short, with 17 bases between. There are 16 residues in the CDR3. Germline CDR1 is SGHTA and CDR2 is FQGNSA. CDR3 loop: CASSAGTLGYQETQYF. The CDR3 DNA follows: TGTGCCAGCAGTGCTGGGACACTCGGTTACCAAGAGACCCAGTACTTC.

This clonotype showed up just once. The V gene is TRBV27, the J gene TRBJ1-5, with D unresolved. Germline values: CDR1 MNHEY, CDR2 SMNVEV (reference sequence). The CDR3 consists of 13 residues. V gave up 5 bases and J gave up 5 bases, with 10 bases separating them. CDR3 DNA sequence: TGTGCCAGCAGTCCGCGGGTCGATCAGCCCCAGCATTTT. Translating gives CASSPRVDQPQHF.

DNA of the CDR3: TGTGCCAGCAGACGGGACGGTCTCGTCTATGGCTACACCTTC. Protein product: CASRRDGLVYGYTF. The chain carries TRBV6-4 and TRBJ1-2, with D maybe TRBD1 (5 bases). This CDR3 spans 14 amino acids. From germline, CDR1 is MRHNA and CDR2 SNTAGT. The V end lost 6 bases, the J end lost 4 bases, and 15 bases lay between the germline ends.

This chain uses TRBV30 with TRBJ2-3; a possible D gene is TRBD2 (5 bases). The CDR3 extends over 14 amino acids. CDR1 is GTSNPN and CDR2 is SVGIG in the germline V gene (reference sequence). V lost 4 bases and J lost 2, with 13 bases in between. DNA of the CDR3: TGTGCCTGGAATGGAGGACGTCTCACAGATACGCAGTATTTT. The encoded protein is CAWNGGRLTDTQYF.

V is TRBV5-5 and J is TRBJ2-2; 9 bases agree with TRBD1. The CDR3 runs to 15 residues. Germline assignment: CDR1 SGHKS and CDR2 YYEKEE (reference sequence). The V and J ends lost 2 bases and 7 bases, in that order; junction bases with no gene match: 6. In DNA, the CDR3 is TGTGCCAGCAGCTTAACAGGGGGCGAGTACGGGGAGCTGTTTTTT. Its translation: CASSLTGGEYGELFF.

This chain connects TRBV5-1 to TRBJ2-7; D gene ambiguous. The CDR3 sequence is 14 residues long. CDR1 and CDR2 (germline): SGHRS, YFSETQ. V was cut by 0 bases and J by 7 bases, with 14 bases left in between. In nucleotides, the CDR3 is TGCGCCAGCAGCTTGGCAAACTCCGCCGGGGAGCAGTACTTC. Amino acid sequence: CASSLANSAGEQYF.

This chain links TRBV18 with TRBJ1-2; the D gene is possibly TRBD1 (6 bases). Germline V gene lookup returns CDR1 KGHSH and CDR2 LQKENI. V lost 0 bases, J lost 7 bases, and 12 bases lay in between. This CDR3 has 14 residues. The CDR3 loop reads CASSPPPGVGGYTF. DNA of the CDR3: TGTGCCAGCTCACCACCGCCAGGGGTAGGTGGCTACACCTTC.

This clonotype was detected only once. No conserved phenylalanine or tryptophan is present at the end of the CDR3, so a read error is the likely explanation. The chain combines TRBV30 with TRBJ1-5; 7 nucleotides align to TRBD1. CDR1 and CDR2 from the germline V gene are GTSNPN and SVGIG (reference sequence). V trimming: 5 bases; J trimming: 3 bases; junction bases outside the gene matches: 7. There are 14 residues in the CDR3. The CDR3 loop is CAWGAGQINQPQHL. In DNA, the CDR3 is TGTGCCTGGGGTGCGGGACAGATCAATCAGCCCCAGCATCTT.

The V call is TRBV18, the J call TRBJ2-1, with D unclear. This CDR3 is 12 amino acids long. V shed 4 bases and J shed 3 bases, with 4 bases lying between them. The germline CDR1 and CDR2 sequences are KGHSH and LQKENI. Here the CDR3 DNA reads TGTGCCAGCTCACTCAACTACAATGAGCAGTTCTTC. Translated, it gives CASSLNYNEQFF.

The chain combines TRBV5-1 with TRBJ1-5; perhaps TRBD1 as D (5 bases). Trimming left V 1 base short and J 6 bases short, with 14 bases between. This CDR3 is built from 15 residues. From germline, CDR1 is SGHRS and CDR2 YFSETQ. The CDR3 bases are TGCGCCAGCAGCTTGCTGGCAGGGAGAGGTCAGCCCCAGCATTTT. Protein sequence: CASSLLAGRGQPQHF. Combining the CDR3 with reference TRBV5-1 and TRBJ1-5 gives the whole variable domain KAGVTQTPRYLIKTRGQQVTLSCSPISGHRSVSWYQQTPGQGLQFLFEYFSETQRNKGNFPGRFSGRQFSNSRSEMNVSTLELGDSALYLCASSLLAGRGQPQHFGDGTRLSIL.

The rearrangement uses TRBV12-3 or TRBV12-4 and TRBJ1-2; perhaps TRBD1 as D (5 bases). The CDR3 spans 13 residues. Trimming took off 7 bases at V and 5 bases at J, with 14 bases between the two ends. The CDR3 DNA follows: TGTGCCAGCAAATACCTTCAGGGTTATGGCTACACCTTC. Protein sequence: CASKYLQGYGYTF.

V is TRBV24-1 and J is TRBJ1-1, with D perhaps matching TRBD1 (6 bases). V was clipped by 2 bases and J by 3 bases, with 12 bases between them. This CDR3 contains 15 residues. Germline loops: CDR1 KGHDR, CDR2 SFDVKD. The CDR3 protein is CATSDSRKGDTEAFF. In nucleotides, the CDR3 is TGTGCCACCAGTGATTCTAGAAAGGGGGACACTGAAGCTTTCTTT.

The chain uses TRBV5-1 and TRBJ1-6; 7 bases are shared with TRBD1. With 0 bases clipped from V and 9 bases from J, the junction kept 12 bases outside the gene matches. The V gene's germline CDR1 is SGHRS and CDR2 YFSETQ. This CDR3 has 17 amino acids. CDR3 region: CASSLVRDSQSTSPLHF. The CDR3 DNA follows: TGCGCCAGCAGCTTGGTCCGGGACAGCCAGTCGACTTCACCCCTCCACTTT.

CDR3 residues: CSALGNSPLHF. Written as DNA, the CDR3 is TGCAGTGCTCTCGGGAATTCACCCCTCCACTTT. The V call is TRBV20-1, the J call TRBJ1-6; D not resolved. The germline gives CDR1 DFQATT, CDR2 SNEGSKA (reference sequence). The CDR3 extends over 11 amino acids. Trimming removed 5 bases at V and 7 bases at J, with 6 bases between.

The chain has TRBV20-1 and TRBJ2-2; D gene uncertain. The CDR3 is 16 amino acids. Trimming took 0 bases from V and 0 from J, leaving 11 bases between them. Germline V gene sequence: CDR1 DFQATT, CDR2 SNEGSKA (reference sequence). CDR3: CSARDYRNANTGELFF. The CDR3 bases are TGCAGTGCTAGAGATTACAGAAACGCGAACACCGGGGAGCTGTTTTTT.

J is TRBJ2-5 and V is TRBV29-1; 8 bases match TRBD1. Trimming removed 6 bases from V and 1 base from J; junction bases left unmatched: 4. This CDR3 comprises 13 residues. CDR1 SQVTM and CDR2 ANQGSEA come from the germline V gene. The CDR3 DNA is TGCAGCGTGGACAGGGTCGGCCAAGAGACCCAGTACTTC. Its protein product is CSVDRVGQETQYF.

In DNA, the CDR3 is TGTGCCAGCAGTTTCAGGACAGCCGACACAGATACGCAGTATTTT. Its protein product is CASSFRTADTDTQYF. V gene TRBV28 combines with J gene TRBJ2-3; weak D call: TRBD1 (6 bases). Trimming left V 3 bases short and J 2 bases short, with 12 bases between. This CDR3 has 15 amino acids. From germline, CDR1 is MDHEN and CDR2 SYDVKM.

V usage is TRBV15 and J usage is TRBJ1-1; D call uncertain. Trimming took 0 bases from V and 8 from J, leaving 13 bases between them. The CDR3 runs 14 residues. In germline, CDR1 is LNHNV, CDR2 YYDKDF (reference sequence). The CDR3 region is CATSRDQELGEAFF. The CDR3 nucleotides are TGTGCCACCAGCAGAGATCAAGAACTAGGAGAAGCTTTCTTT.

V is TRBV20-1 and J is TRBJ1-6, with 7 bases lining up with TRBD1. The CDR3 runs 15 residues. The germline gives CDR1 DFQATT, CDR2 SNEGSKA (reference sequence). V lost 3 bases, J lost 6 bases, and 8 bases stayed unmatched. The CDR3 protein is CSARGPGQLNSPLHF. The DNA of the CDR3 is TGCAGTGCTAGGGGCCCGGGACAGCTTAATTCACCCCTCCACTTT.

J is TRBJ2-1 and V is TRBV5-1; possibly TRBD2 for D (5 bases). Trimming took off 2 bases at V and 3 bases at J, with 6 bases between the two ends. The CDR3 has 13 residues. The germline V gene encodes CDR1 SGHRS and CDR2 YFSETQ. CDR3 nucleotide sequence: TGCGCCAGCAGCTTACTAGGCTACAATGAGCAGTTCTTC. It specifies CASSLLGYNEQFF.